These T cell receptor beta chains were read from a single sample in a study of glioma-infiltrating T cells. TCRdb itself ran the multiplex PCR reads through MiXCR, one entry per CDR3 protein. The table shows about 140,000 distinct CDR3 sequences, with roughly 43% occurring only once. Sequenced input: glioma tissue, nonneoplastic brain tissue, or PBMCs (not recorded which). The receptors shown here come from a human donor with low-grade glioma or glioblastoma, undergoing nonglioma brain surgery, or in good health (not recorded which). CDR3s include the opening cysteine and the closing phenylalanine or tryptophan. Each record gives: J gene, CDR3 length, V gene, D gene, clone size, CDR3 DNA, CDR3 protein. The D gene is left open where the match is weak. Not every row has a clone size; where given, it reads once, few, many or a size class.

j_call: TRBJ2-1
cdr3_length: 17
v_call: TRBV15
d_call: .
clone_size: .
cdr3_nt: TGTGCCACCAGCAGAATTCCGAGCCACCGGGTAGGCAATGAGCAGTTCTTC
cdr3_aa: CATSRIPSHRVGNEQFF

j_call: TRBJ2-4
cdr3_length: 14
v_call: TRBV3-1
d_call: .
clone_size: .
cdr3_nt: TGTGCCAGCAGCCCCTCACTAGCCAAAAACATTCAGTACTTC
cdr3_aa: CASSPSLAKNIQYF

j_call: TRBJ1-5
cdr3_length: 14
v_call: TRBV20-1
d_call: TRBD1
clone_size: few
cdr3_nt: TGCAGTGCTTCGGACAGGGTGGGCAATCAGCCCCAGCATTTT
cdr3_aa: CSASDRVGNQPQHF

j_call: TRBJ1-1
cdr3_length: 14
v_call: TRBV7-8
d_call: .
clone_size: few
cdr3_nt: TGTGCCCGCAAAGAGGGAAGACTGAACACTGAAGCTTTCTTT
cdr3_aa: CARKEGRLNTEAFF

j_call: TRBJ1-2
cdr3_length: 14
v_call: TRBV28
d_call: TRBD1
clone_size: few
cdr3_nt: TGTGCCAGCAGTTTCCCCGGGACAGGTAGCGGCTACACCTTC
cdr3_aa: CASSFPGTGSGYTF

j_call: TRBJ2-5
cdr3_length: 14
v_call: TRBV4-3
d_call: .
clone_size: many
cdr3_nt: TGCGCCAGCAGCCAAGGTTGGGGTCCTGAGACCCAGTACTTC
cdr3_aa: CASSQGWGPETQYF

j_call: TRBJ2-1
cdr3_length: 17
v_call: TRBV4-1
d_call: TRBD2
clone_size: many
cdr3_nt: TGCGCCAGCAGCCATATAACTTTACTGGGGACTAGTTATGAGCAGTTCTTC
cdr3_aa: CASSHITLLGTSYEQFF

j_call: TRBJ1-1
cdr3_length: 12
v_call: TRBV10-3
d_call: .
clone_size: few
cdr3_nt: TGTGCCATCAGTAAGAAGAACACTGAAGCTTTCTTT
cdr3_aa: CAISKKNTEAFF

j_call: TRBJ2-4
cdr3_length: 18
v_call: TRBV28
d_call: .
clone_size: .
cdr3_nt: TGTGCCAGCAGCTCTCAACCTCGACGTTTACCAGCCAAAAACATTCAGTACTTC
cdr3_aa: CASSSQPRRLPAKNIQYF

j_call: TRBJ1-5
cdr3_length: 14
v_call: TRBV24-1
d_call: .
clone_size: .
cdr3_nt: TGTGCCAGCAGCGGCCGGGGGTACAATCAGCCCCAGCATTTT
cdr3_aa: CASSGRGYNQPQHF

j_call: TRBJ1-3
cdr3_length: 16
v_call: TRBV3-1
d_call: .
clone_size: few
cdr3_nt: TGTGCCAGCAGCCCACAGACAGGCCTCTCTGGAAACACCATATATTTT
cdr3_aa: CASSPQTGLSGNTIYF

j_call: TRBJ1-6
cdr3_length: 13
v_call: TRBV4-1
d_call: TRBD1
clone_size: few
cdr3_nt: TGCGCCAGCAGCCAAGCGGGACAGTCACCCCTCCACTTT
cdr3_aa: CASSQAGQSPLHF

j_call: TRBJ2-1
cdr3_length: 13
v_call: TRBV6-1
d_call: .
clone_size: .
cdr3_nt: TGTGCCAGCATCGACGCTGCCCCCAGTGAGCAGTTCTTC
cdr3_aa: CASIDAAPSEQFF

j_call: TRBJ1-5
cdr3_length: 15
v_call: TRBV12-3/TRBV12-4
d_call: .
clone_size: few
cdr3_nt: TGTGCCAGCAGTCGAACCGGGACGAAGGATCAGCCCCAGCATTTT
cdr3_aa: CASSRTGTKDQPQHF

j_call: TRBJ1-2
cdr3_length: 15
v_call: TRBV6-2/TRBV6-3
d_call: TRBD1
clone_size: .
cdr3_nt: TGTGCCAGCAGTAAGCCGACAGGGAGGGGCTATTGCTACACCTTC
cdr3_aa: CASSKPTGRGYCYTF

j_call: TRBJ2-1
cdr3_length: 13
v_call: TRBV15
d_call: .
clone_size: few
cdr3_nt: TGTGCCACCAGCAGAGGCACCTTCGGTGAGCAGTTCTTC
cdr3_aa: CATSRGTFGEQFF

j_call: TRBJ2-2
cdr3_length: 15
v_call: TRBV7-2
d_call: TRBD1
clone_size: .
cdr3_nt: TGTGCCAGCAGCTTCACAGGGGGCCCGGCCGGGGAGCTGTTTTTT
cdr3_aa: CASSFTGGPAGELFF

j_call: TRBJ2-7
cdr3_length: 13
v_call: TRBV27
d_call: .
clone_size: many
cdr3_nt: TGTGCCAGCAGAGTGGGGTCCCACTACGAGCAGTACTTC
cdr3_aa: CASRVGSHYEQYF

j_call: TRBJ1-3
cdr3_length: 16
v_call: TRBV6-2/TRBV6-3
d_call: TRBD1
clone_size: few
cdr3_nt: TGTGCCAGCAGTTACTCGGGACAGATATTCGGAAACACCATATATTTT
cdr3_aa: CASSYSGQIFGNTIYF

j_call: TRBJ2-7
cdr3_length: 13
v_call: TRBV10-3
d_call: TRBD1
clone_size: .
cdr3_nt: TGTGCCATCCGGGACAGGGAAGGCTACGAGCAGTACTTC
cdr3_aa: CAIRDREGYEQYF

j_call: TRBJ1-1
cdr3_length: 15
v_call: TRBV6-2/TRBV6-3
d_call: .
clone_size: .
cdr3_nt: TGTGCCAGCAGTGGACGATTCCTGTACAGCCTTGAAGCTTTCTTT
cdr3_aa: CASSGRFLYSLEAFF

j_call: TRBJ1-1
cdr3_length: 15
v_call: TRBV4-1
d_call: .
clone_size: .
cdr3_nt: TGCGCCAGCAGCCAACACCTGACAGTGAACACTGAAGCTTTCTTT
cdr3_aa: CASSQHLTVNTEAFF

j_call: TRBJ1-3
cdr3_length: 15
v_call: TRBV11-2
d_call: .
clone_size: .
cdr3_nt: TGTGCCAGCAGCTCCACAACGGGTCTTGGAAACACCATATATTTT
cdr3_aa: CASSSTTGLGNTIYF

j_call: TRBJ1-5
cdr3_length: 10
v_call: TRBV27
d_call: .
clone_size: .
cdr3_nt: TGTGCCAGCGGCAAATTGCCCCAGCATTTT
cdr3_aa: CASGKLPQHF